This is a list of T cell receptor beta chains from one sample in a study of shared clonotypes between healthy human individuals. Method: immunoSEQ multiplex PCR; TCRdb's copy keeps in-frame clones and lacks some. The sample consists of around 620,000 clones, around 95% of them appearing once. Sequenced input: naive CD8+ T cells sorted from blood. The receptors come from a young woman in good health. Each CDR3 is given with its conserved first and last residue.

J | V | CDR3
TRBJ1-1 | TRBV30 | CAWSPQGDTEAFF
- | TRBV7-9 | CASSLGLDEQYF
TRBJ2-7 | TRBV6-4 | CASSGGRNSYEQYF
TRBJ1-6 | TRBV28 | CASRLFGGASPLHF
TRBJ2-7 | TRBV27 | CASSFSLAPALRGEQYF
TRBJ2-7 | TRBV7-9 | CASTWTGNEQYF
TRBJ2-1 | TRBV14 | CASTQTGTYNEQFF
TRBJ2-1 | TRBV7-9 | CASSLTTGSGGEQFF
TRBJ1-5 | TRBV29-1 | CRPEGGACQPQHF
TRBJ1-1 | TRBV15 | CATSRVRENTEAFF
TRBJ2-7 | TRBV7-9 | CASSSLGTSSTYEQYF
TRBJ2-2 | TRBV4-1 | CASSQGNRPGELFF
TRBJ1-1 | TRBV5-5 | CASSLTYTGTLNTEAFF
TRBJ1-2 | TRBV7-9 | CASSQWGQGNYGYTF
TRBJ1-2 | TRBV27 | CASSPGGGSAYGYTF
TRBJ2-2 | TRBV2 | CASSEALSESPGELFF
TRBJ2-3 | TRBV2 | CASSVYKFTDTQYF
TRBJ1-6 | TRBV14 | CASSQDLAGVDSPLHF
TRBJ1-1 | TRBV29-1 | CSVAGTRTEAFF
TRBJ1-1 | TRBV14 | CASGHSQEAFF
TRBJ1-5 | TRBV15 | CATSRDRALTPQHF
TRBJ1-3 | TRBV19 | CASSTPDDTIYF
TRBJ2-7 | TRBV4-2 | CASSQVGQPYEQYF
TRBJ2-7 | TRBV13 | CASSGAGRGFYEQYF
TRBJ2-7 | TRBV7-9 | CASSFAGTDYEQYF
TRBJ2-7 | TRBV29-1 | CSVEFLAGVNEQYF
TRBJ2-1 | TRBV28 | CASSFSEYNEQFF
TRBJ2-1 | TRBV6-5 | CASSYGLAGGNEQFF
TRBJ2-2 | TRBV13 | CATFEGAPGELFF